This T cell receptor beta chain originates from a study of neoadjuvant anti-PD-1 for oral cavity cancer. Germline lookup yields CDR1 SGHTA and CDR2 FQGNSA. Trimming cost V 0 bases and J 8 bases, with 8 bases left between them. There are 14 residues in the CDR3. Time point meaning: after neoadjuvant nivolumab, at surgical resection. Blood cells were analyzed directly, without culture or expansion. Generated by immunoSEQ multiplex PCR, the TCRdb table keeps only in-frame clones and is missing some. The sample consists of over 30,000 clones, 70% to 80% of them appearing once. The material was PBMCs, obtained after nivolumab (anti-PD-1) treatment. The TCR sequence derives from a person aged 35-79 years with oral cavity squamous cell carcinoma. The rearrangement uses TRBV7-2 and TRBJ1-6; perhaps TRBD1 as D (5 bases). The CDR3 coding sequence is TGTGCCAGCAGCTTAGCTGGGGGTTATTCACCCCTCCACTTT. Translated, it gives CASSLAGGYSPLHF.